This TCR beta chain was sequenced in a study of CD8 T cells in Susac syndrome. In regard to this clonotype: Its specificity is not known.

General study results and limits: As the study acknowledged, the number of individuals in its TCR sequencing and HLA analysis was relatively small.

CDR3 length equals 17 residues. Germline assignment: CDR1 MGHRA and CDR2 YSYEKL. Trimming removed 2 bases from V and 4 bases from J, with 20 bases in between. An input of roughly 0.45 to 1 ug of RNA was subjected to reverse transcription using random hexamers. Amplification of TCR beta CDR3 spanned 54 Vbeta and 13 Jbeta via immunoSEQ multiplex PCR. TCRdb fed the immunoSEQ multiplex PCR reads into MiXCR, producing one record per CDR3 protein. The repertoire consists of around 200,000 distinct CDR3 sequences, with about 90% occurring once and the leading ten covering roughly 0.15%. CD8+ and CD4+ T cells were negatively isolated; TEMRA cells were FACS-enriched.

The chain carries TRBV4-1 and TRBJ1-2; TRBD1 might be the D (6 bases). The source of this sequence is a human donor with multiple sclerosis. Sequenced input: CD8+ T cells from PBMCs. For the CDR3, the DNA is TGCGCCAGCAGCCAATATTCTGCGGGGGCAGGTAGCTATGGCTACACCTTC. Protein: CASSQYSAGAGSYGYTF.